This T cell receptor beta chain stems from a study of T cells in Graves' hyperthyroidism and ophthalmopathy (dated by TCRdb to the late 2010s). A note on the overall study: Peripheral blood samples were taken at the time of initial diagnosis, prior to any treatment. The 100 or so discovery patients were divided at random into training and test sets in a 7:3 ratio. The paper reports TCR Vbeta CDR3 sequencing of roughly 140 peripheral blood samples: approximately 41 ophthalmopathy, under 80 hyperthyroidism and 17 progressor patients. After sampling, hyperthyroidism patients received methimazole starting at 30 mg daily, and ophthalmopathy patients received high-dose intravenous methylprednisolone. To identify TCR V-J signatures that set the groups apart, the researchers used a discovery cohort of roughly 100 patients, made up of about 44 with Graves' ophthalmopathy and 57 with stable Graves' hyperthyroidism. In six Graves' hyperthyroidism patients, the study also compared T-cell repertoires from thyroid tissue with T-cell repertoires from blood. Prospective prediction of ophthalmopathy was tested in an independent validation cohort consisting of under 20 hyperthyroidism patients and around 17 patients who later progressed to ophthalmopathy. The paper as a whole reports these results and caveats: Blood samples also contained most of the expanded thyroid clonotypes (frequency above 0.001), which suggests that blood repertoires may reflect thyroid immune responses. During validation, the model predicted progression to ophthalmopathy a median of around 6 months ahead of onset, with almost 71% sensitivity and about 72% specificity. A 13 V-J signature model separated ophthalmopathy from stable hyperthyroidism, with approximately 86% sensitivity and 81% to 83% specificity in cross-validation and 80%/75% in testing. No statistical method was used to fix the sample size in advance, and group allocation was not hidden from the investigators.

Amplification of TCR beta CDR3 regions was carried out from RNA transcripts. The first round of RT-PCR for the TCR CDR3 was performed with the HTBI primer set and the Qiagen OneStep RT-PCR kit. Libraries were constructed in a second round of multiplex PCR, after which size selection and purification were performed. Libraries were sequenced paired-end with 100 bp reads on an Illumina HiSeq2000. Per the original workflow: SOAPnuke was used to process the raw data, removing reads that contained adapters or uncalled bases, had a mean Phred below 15, or lacked an exact match to the constant primer or identifier. High-quality paired reads were merged using COPE v1.2.5, and each unique nucleotide sequence was defined as a clonotype. MiTCR v1.1 was used to align the clonotypes against IMGT TRBV, TRBD and TRBJ reference segments. The analysis included only V-J combinations with a frequency above 0.0001, which together covered more than 99% of the repertoires. The TCS score was defined as F50 (clonal expansion) divided by E x V (chaos), with BLOSUM62-based TCRdist calculated between CDR3 peptides within each V-J. Welch's t-statistics and random forest reduced around 520 V-J features to 13, which were used in a naive Bayes classifier (R e1071). The raw public data were reprocessed by TCRdb itself: fastp quality trimming at Q25, MiXCR clonotype calling, in-frame beta chains only. Each entry is one CDR3 protein sequence, shown with its most common DNA and genes. The V and J calls reflect TCRdb's pipeline rather than the authors' work. Recorded for this sample are about 380,000 distinct CDR3 sequences; about 14% of them occurred a single time. The ten most abundant clones make up 20% of the sample.

Worth noting for this clonotype: Which antigen it targets is not known. No much larger clone is present one base from it, and per-base qualities are unavailable.

Hyperthyroidism patients were aged 18 to 65 years and newly diagnosed, with disease duration of less than 2 months. Any patient with an uncontrolled infection, another autoimmune disease, pregnancy or lactation was excluded. Diagnoses were based on clinical symptoms, serum thyroxine and TRAb, thyroid ultrasound and orbital computed tomography. For progressor patients, blood was drawn at the first diagnosis of hyperthyroidism, before any ophthalmopathy symptoms had appeared. PBMCs were separated from roughly 10 ml of fresh peripheral blood using Ficoll-Paque density gradient centrifugation. Progressor patients were first diagnosed with Graves' hyperthyroidism and then developed ophthalmopathy during follow-up. Trizol reagent was used to extract total RNA, and RNA quality was then checked on an Agilent 2100 Bioanalyzer. Sequencing was carried out using blood. This TCR was sampled from a man aged 30 to 45 with Graves' hyperthyroidism that later progressed to Graves' ophthalmopathy.

The CDR3 has the sequence CASREFRTGPNPTNEKLFF. The nucleotide sequence is TGTGCCAGCAGAGAATTCCGGACAGGGCCCAACCCAACTAATGAAAAACTGTTTTTT. Recombination linked TRBV7-9 to TRBJ1-4, with 8 junctional bases fitting TRBD1. CDR1 and CDR2 (SEHNR, FQNEAQ) derive from the germline V gene (reference sequence). The CDR3, cysteine through phenylalanine, is 19 amino acids long. Just the 57-base CDR3 DNA is kept, in frame starting at base 1. Ends trimmed: V by 6 bases, J by 0 bases; bases unmatched to a gene: 15.